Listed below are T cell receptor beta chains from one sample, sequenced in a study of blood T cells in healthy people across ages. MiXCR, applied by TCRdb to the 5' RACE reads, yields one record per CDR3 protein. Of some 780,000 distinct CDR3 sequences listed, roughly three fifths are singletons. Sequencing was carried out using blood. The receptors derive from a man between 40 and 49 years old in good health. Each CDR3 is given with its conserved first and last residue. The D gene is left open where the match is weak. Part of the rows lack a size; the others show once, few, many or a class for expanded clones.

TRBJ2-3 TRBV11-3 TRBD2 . TGTGCCAGCAGCCCATGGACTAGCGGGACTAGCACAGATACGCAGTATTTT CASSPWTSGTSTDTQYF
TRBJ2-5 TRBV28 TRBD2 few TGTGCCAGCAGCTACAATACGGGGGGGTACCAAGAGACCCAGTACTTC CASSYNTGGYQETQYF
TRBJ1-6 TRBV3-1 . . TGTGCCAGCAGCGGCCAGGGGATGTATAATTCACCCCTCCACTTT CASSGQGMYNSPLHF
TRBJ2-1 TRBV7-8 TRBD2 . TGTGCCAGCAGACACACCCCGGGACTAGCGGTCTACAATGAGCAGTTCTTC CASRHTPGLAVYNEQFF
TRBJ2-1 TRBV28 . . TGTGCCAGCAGTTTGTGGGACTTCCAGGGTGGCTCCTACAATGAGCAGTTCTTC CASSLWDFQGGSYNEQFF
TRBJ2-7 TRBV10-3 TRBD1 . TGTGCCATCAGTGAAAGCGGGACAGGGGGGTCCTACGAGCAGTACTTC CAISESGTGGSYEQYF
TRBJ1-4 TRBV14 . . TGTGCCAGCAGCGACCTAGGGAATAGACGCGAAAAACTGTTTTTT CASSDLGNRREKLFF
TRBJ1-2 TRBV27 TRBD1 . TGTGCCAGCAGGACGACAGGGGGATTTAGCGGCTACACCTTC CASRTTGGFSGYTF
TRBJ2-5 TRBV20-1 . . TGCAGTGCTCCCGACACTAGCCGCCAAGAGACCCAGTACTTC CSAPDTSRQETQYF
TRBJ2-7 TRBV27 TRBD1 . TGTGCCACGGCTGGGACAGGACACTACGAGCAGTACTTC CATAGTGHYEQYF
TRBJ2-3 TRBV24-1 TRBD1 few TGTGCCACCAGTGATCCTTCGGACAGGGCGAGAGAGGATACGCAGTATTTT CATSDPSDRAREDTQYF
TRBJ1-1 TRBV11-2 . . TGTGCCAGCAGCTTATTCGGTGGGGGGGGGAACACTGAAGCTTTCTTT CASSLFGGGGNTEAFF
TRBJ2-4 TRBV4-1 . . TGCGCCAGCAGCCAAGATCGCTCCAAAAACATTCAGTACTTC CASSQDRSKNIQYF
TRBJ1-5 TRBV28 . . TGTGCCAGCAGCGTTTTGGATGGGGGGTGGAGCAATCAGCCCCAGCATTTT CASSVLDGGWSNQPQHF